Listed below are T cell receptor beta chains from one sample, sequenced in a study of blood T cell repertoires in COVID-19. TCRdb keeps only in-frame clones here, not all; method: immunoSEQ multiplex PCR. The sample yields under 200,000 clones, around 80% seen once. The material sequenced was PBMCs or T cells enriched from blood (not recorded which). These receptors originate from a woman in her sixties or seventies who had recovered from COVID-19. Both conserved end residues are part of each CDR3. Fields, in order: CDR3 DNA, CDR3 protein, D gene, J gene, clone size, V gene. A D gene is named only where the DNA matches it firmly. Not all rows give a size; the values are once, few, many and, for expanded clones, a class.

cdr3_nt: TGTGCCAGCAGCTTAAGGGGGTCCGCGGGTGATGAAGCTTTCTTT; cdr3_aa: CASSLRGSAGDEAFF; d_call: .; j_call: TRBJ1-1; clone_size: .; v_call: TRBV7-9
cdr3_nt: TGTGCCACCAGTGTGGGTCAAGAGGGTGGTGAAAAACTGTTTTTT; cdr3_aa: CATSVGQEGGEKLFF; d_call: .; j_call: TRBJ1-4; clone_size: few; v_call: TRBV24-1
cdr3_nt: TGTGCCAGCTCACCTGAACTAGGGAGTGAAAAACTGTTTTTT; cdr3_aa: CASSPELGSEKLFF; d_call: .; j_call: TRBJ1-4; clone_size: .; v_call: TRBV18
cdr3_nt: TGCGCCAGCAGCCTAGTTTTCAGGGGGGCTCAAGATACGCAGTATTTT; cdr3_aa: CASSLVFRGAQDTQYF; d_call: .; j_call: TRBJ2-3; clone_size: .; v_call: TRBV4-1
cdr3_nt: TGTGCCAGCTCACTGGGACAGGGGGCCAGCGAGCAGTACTTC; cdr3_aa: CASSLGQGASEQYF; d_call: TRBD1; j_call: TRBJ2-7; clone_size: .; v_call: TRBV18
cdr3_nt: TGTGCCAGCAGCGTCCGGGGGGCCCACAATGAGCAGTTCTTC; cdr3_aa: CASSVRGAHNEQFF; d_call: .; j_call: TRBJ2-1; clone_size: .; v_call: TRBV7-2
cdr3_nt: TGTGCCAGCAGCTTGGGCAGTTCCCTTACTCAGCCCCAGCATTTT; cdr3_aa: CASSLGSSLTQPQHF; d_call: .; j_call: TRBJ1-5; clone_size: .; v_call: TRBV7-9
cdr3_nt: TGTGCCAGCAGTTGGAACGACAGGGACACTGAAGCTTTCTTT; cdr3_aa: CASSWNDRDTEAFF; d_call: TRBD1; j_call: TRBJ1-1; clone_size: .; v_call: TRBV6-5
cdr3_nt: TGTGCCAGCACCAAGGACAGGGATGGCTATGGCTACACCTTC; cdr3_aa: CASTKDRDGYGYTF; d_call: TRBD1; j_call: TRBJ1-2; clone_size: .; v_call: TRBV6-5
cdr3_nt: TGTGCCAGCTCACCCAATTTCGGGGGGGGCGTAGATACGCAGTATTTT; cdr3_aa: CASSPNFGGGVDTQYF; d_call: TRBD2; j_call: TRBJ2-3; clone_size: .; v_call: TRBV18
cdr3_nt: TGCAGTGCTCCAGGGGGCACTGAAGCTTTCTTT; cdr3_aa: CSAPGGTEAFF; d_call: TRBD1; j_call: TRBJ1-1; clone_size: .; v_call: TRBV20-1
cdr3_nt: TGTGCCACCAGTGATTTCGTACAGGGGGCTCATGAGCAGTTCTTC; cdr3_aa: CATSDFVQGAHEQFF; d_call: TRBD1; j_call: TRBJ2-1; clone_size: .; v_call: TRBV24-1
cdr3_nt: TGTGCCAGCAGCTTAGCCAGGCTAGCGGGGGGTCGGGAGACCCAGTACTTC; cdr3_aa: CASSLARLAGGRETQYF; d_call: TRBD2; j_call: TRBJ2-5; clone_size: once; v_call: TRBV7-2
cdr3_nt: TGTGCCAGCAGCCGTACTAGCGGATCCACAGATACGCAGTATTTT; cdr3_aa: CASSRTSGSTDTQYF; d_call: TRBD2; j_call: TRBJ2-3; clone_size: .; v_call: TRBV5-4
cdr3_nt: TGTGCCAGCAGTTTAGGACAGAACCTGAACACTGAAGCTTTCTTT; cdr3_aa: CASSLGQNLNTEAFF; d_call: .; j_call: TRBJ1-1; clone_size: .; v_call: TRBV27
cdr3_nt: TGTGCCAGCAGCGCTTCCGCTAGCGGGGCCTACAATGAGCAGTTCTTC; cdr3_aa: CASSASASGAYNEQFF; d_call: TRBD2; j_call: TRBJ2-1; clone_size: once; v_call: TRBV9
cdr3_nt: TGTGCCTGGAGCGGGGGGGTCCAAGAGACCCAGTACTTC; cdr3_aa: CAWSGGVQETQYF; d_call: TRBD2; j_call: TRBJ2-5; clone_size: once; v_call: TRBV30
cdr3_nt: TGTGCCAGCAGCCAAGCCGCGGCGGCTGGCTACACCTTC; cdr3_aa: CASSQAAAAGYTF; d_call: .; j_call: TRBJ1-2; clone_size: .; v_call: TRBV14
cdr3_nt: TGTGCCAGCAGCGGTTCCAACTCCGGCACAGATACGCAGTATTTT; cdr3_aa: CASSGSNSGTDTQYF; d_call: .; j_call: TRBJ2-3; clone_size: .; v_call: TRBV11-2
cdr3_nt: TGTGCCAGTAGTATGGATAGCGGGACAGTCTTTACAGATACGCAGTATTTT; cdr3_aa: CASSMDSGTVFTDTQYF; d_call: .; j_call: TRBJ2-3; clone_size: .; v_call: TRBV19
cdr3_nt: TGTGCCAGTAGTATAGACAGGGCGACTAGTCAGCCCCAGCATTTT; cdr3_aa: CASSIDRATSQPQHF; d_call: .; j_call: TRBJ1-5; clone_size: .; v_call: TRBV19
cdr3_nt: TGTGCCAGCACGCGGACAGGGGGCTACACTGAAGCTTTCTTT; cdr3_aa: CASTRTGGYTEAFF; d_call: TRBD1; j_call: TRBJ1-1; clone_size: .; v_call: TRBV6-5